This T cell receptor beta chain was observed in a study of blood T cell repertoires in COVID-19. J lost 1 base, V lost 7 bases, and 4 bases had no gene match. The germline gives CDR1 SNHLY, CDR2 FYNNEI. The CDR3 loop spans 14 amino acids. In the original analysis: Estimation of nucleated cell counts was performed using reference gene primer amplification. Measured with immunoSEQ multiplex PCR; TCRdb has only the in-frame clones, and not every one. Clonal size and the V and J genes are those of that table, whereas D and trimming came from the DNA. The data show around 270,000 clones, with 80% to 90% seen just once and approximately 4.3% held by the top ten.

The chain joins TRBV2 to TRBJ1-5; 7 positions match TRBD1. This clonotype was obtained from a man aged 35-49 years with acute or convalescent COVID-19. The sequencing sample was made of peripheral blood. The CDR3 nucleotides are TGTGCCAGCACCCCGACAGGGAGCAATCAGCCCCAGCATTTT. It specifies CASTPTGSNQPQHF.